This passage covers 29 T cell receptor beta chains from one sample sequenced in a study of blood T cell repertoires in COVID-19 (dated by TCRdb to 2018 to 2021). Receptor amplification or capture employed the immunoSEQ multiplex PCR assay. Not all clones reach the TCRdb copy of this immuneACCESS table, which keeps in-frame sequences only. Checked studies attribute under half of the gap to unresolved V genes and leave the rest unexplained. A total of 95,000 to 100,000 clones appear in this sample, 84% of them only once. The ten largest make up more than 20% of the sample. The sequenced sample consisted of peripheral blood. Receptor source: a human donor in a cohort sampled during active COVID-19.

The chain is built from TRBV5-1 and TRBJ1-3; tentatively, D is TRBD1 (6 bases). Per germline, CDR1 SGHRS and CDR2 YFSETQ. The CDR3 loop spans 14 amino acids. Trimming took 4 bases from V and 3 from J, leaving 11 bases between them. This CDR3 reads CASSADRYGNTIYF. The CDR3 DNA sequence: TGCGCCAGCAGCGCGGACAGATATGGAAACACCATATATTTT.

This clone has just one count. The rearrangement joins TRBV5-1 to TRBJ2-1; 13 nucleotides align to TRBD2. Germline trimming cut 4 bases from V and 4 bases from J; bases unmatched to any gene: 5. The CDR3 sequence is 16 residues long. Per germline, CDR1 SGHRS and CDR2 YFSETQ. CDR3 DNA: TGCGCCAGCAGCCCTAGACTAGCGGGAGGTTACAATGAGCAGTTCTTC. Translated: CASSPRLAGGYNEQFF.

CDR3 amino acids: CATKERTDTQYF. The CDR3 bases are TGTGCCACCAAGGAGCGGACAGATACGCAGTATTTT. This chain links TRBV15 with TRBJ2-3; TRBD2 might be the D (5 bases). V lost 7 bases and J 3 bases, leaving 8 bases between the germline ends. This CDR3 has 12 residues. The germline V gene has CDR1 LNHNV and CDR2 YYDKDF (reference sequence).

V and J are TRBV28 and TRBJ2-5; 7 bases line up with TRBD1. The CDR3 runs 14 residues. V lost 5 bases and J lost 7; bases outside the gene matches: 10. From germline, CDR1 is MDHEN and CDR2 SYDVKM. CDR3 nucleotides: TGTGCCAGCAGTCGGACAAGGGGGCAGGGGACCCAGTACTTC. This encodes CASSRTRGQGTQYF.

The chain recombines TRBV5-1 with TRBJ1-1; D is undetermined. Trimming took off 2 bases at V and 8 bases at J, with 7 bases between the two ends. Per germline, CDR1 SGHRS and CDR2 YFSETQ. The CDR3 has 11 residues. The CDR3 loop is CASSFIVEAFF. CDR3 coding DNA: TGCGCCAGCAGCTTTATTGTGGAAGCTTTCTTT.

This chain connects TRBV6-4 to TRBJ2-2; 8 bases align to TRBD2. This CDR3 has 15 amino acids. Trimming cost V 4 bases and J 2 bases; bases outside gene matches: 3. Per the germline V gene, CDR1 is MRHNA and CDR2 is SNTAGT. The CDR3 sequence: CASSVREGNTGELFF. CDR3 nucleotide sequence: TGTGCCAGCAGTGTTCGGGAGGGAAACACCGGGGAGCTGTTTTTT.

V and J are TRBV19 and TRBJ1-5, with a possible D match to TRBD1 (5 bases). Deletions cut 9 bases from V and 1 base from J, with 19 bases between. The CDR3 loop spans 16 amino acids. CDR1 LNHDA and CDR2 SQIVND come from the germline V gene (reference sequence). The CDR3 nucleotides are TGTGCCAGCGAGACCACCGGGACTAGGAGCAATCAGCCCCAGCATTTT. Translated: CASETTGTRSNQPQHF.

CDR3: CATSGPPSDTQYF. Written as DNA, the CDR3 is TGTGCCACCAGTGGTCCTCCCTCGGATACGCAGTATTTT. The chain combines TRBV24-1 with TRBJ2-3; D unresolved. The CDR3 sequence is 13 residues long. Per the germline V gene, CDR1 is KGHDR and CDR2 is SFDVKD. V gave up 5 bases and J gave up 6 bases, with 11 bases separating them.

The chain employs TRBV7-9 and TRBJ2-7; 10 bases map to TRBD2. This CDR3 is built from 15 residues. The ends lost 1 base at V and 5 bases at J; junction bases unmatched: 5. Germline CDR1 SEHNR, CDR2 FQNEAQ (reference sequence). The CDR3 DNA reads as TGTGCCAGCAGCTTAGAACCTAGCGGGAGCGACGAGCAGTACTTC. It encodes CASSLEPSGSDEQYF.

This chain uses TRBV19 with TRBJ2-1; no definite D call. Between the trimmed V and J ends, which lost 3 bases and 2 bases, there was a span of 11 bases. Germline CDR1 reads LNHDA; CDR2 reads SQIVND (reference sequence). The CDR3 covers 15 residues. CDR3 residues: CASSILWAPYNEQFF. DNA for the CDR3: TGTGCCAGTAGTATTCTTTGGGCCCCCTACAATGAGCAGTTCTTC.

Regarding this clone: Sequence at one end of the junction differs from germline and may be a read error. The V call is TRBV7-2, the J call TRBJ2-3; D perhaps matches TRBD2 (6 bases). CDR3 size: 15 residues. Germline V CDR1 and CDR2: SGHTA, FQGNSA. The CDR3 is CASSLARGSADTQYF. In DNA, the CDR3 is TGTGCCAGCAGCCTAGCCCGGGGGAGCGCAGATACGCAGTATTTT.

This clone was observed once. The rearrangement links TRBV20-1 to TRBJ1-2; no reliable D call. The V gene lost 7 bases and the J gene lost 5 bases, with 8 bases spanning the gap. There are 10 residues in the CDR3. Germline assignment: CDR1 DFQATT and CDR2 SNEGSKA (reference sequence). In DNA, the CDR3 is TGCAGTGGGTACGGGTATGGCTACACCTTC. This gives the protein CSGYGYGYTF.

The rearrangement uses TRBV29-1 and TRBJ2-2; TRBD2 agrees at 12 bases. The CDR3 has 14 residues. Germline lookup yields CDR1 SQVTM and CDR2 ANQGSEA. With V trimmed by 8 bases and J by 5 bases, 6 bases remained unmatched. The CDR3 here is CSQTSGGITGELFF. CDR3 in DNA: TGCAGCCAAACTAGCGGGGGGATTACCGGGGAGCTGTTTTTT.

This clone was observed once. This chain uses TRBV2 with TRBJ1-5; D not certain. This CDR3 has 13 amino acids. CDR1 SNHLY and CDR2 FYNNEI come from the germline V gene. Trimming left V 2 bases short and J 3 bases short, with 5 bases between. This CDR3 is CASSEQYNQPQHF. DNA of the CDR3: TGTGCCAGCAGTGAACAGTACAATCAGCCCCAGCATTTT.

The genes are TRBV29-1 and TRBJ1-3; weak D call: TRBD1 (6 bases). The CDR3 spans 14 residues. Between the trimmed V and J ends, which lost 6 bases and 4 bases, there was a span of 16 bases. The V gene's germline CDR1 is SQVTM and CDR2 ANQGSEA. DNA of the CDR3: TGCAGCGTGCTTACAGGGTACGAGGGAAACACCATATATTTT. It specifies CSVLTGYEGNTIYF.

The chain has TRBV18 and TRBJ1-4; no firm D call. Trimming cost V 3 bases and J 0 bases, with 11 bases left between them. CDR1 and CDR2 from the germline V gene are KGHSH and LQKENI. The CDR3 extends over 16 amino acids. The CDR3 DNA follows: TGTGCCAGCTCACCCTACGGTACCCCAACTAATGAAAAACTGTTTTTT. Its protein product is CASSPYGTPTNEKLFF.

This sequence joins TRBV12-5 and TRBJ2-3, with TRBD2 identical over 10 bases. V trimming: 2 bases; J trimming: 2 bases; junction bases outside the gene matches: 10. The CDR3 runs to 18 residues. Germline-derived CDR1 and CDR2 are LGHNT and FRNRAP. This chain's CDR3 is CASGLPLSSGRATDTQYF. For the CDR3, the DNA is TGTGCTAGTGGTTTGCCCCTTTCTAGCGGGAGAGCCACAGATACGCAGTATTTT.

This chain joins TRBV6-5 and TRBJ2-1; D not resolved. Germline V lookup: CDR1 MNHEY, CDR2 SVGAGI. The CDR3 contains 14 residues. The V and J ends lost 2 bases and 3 bases respectively, with 8 bases between them. This CDR3 is CASSYEASYNEQFF. CDR3 coding DNA: TGTGCCAGCAGTTACGAAGCGAGCTACAATGAGCAGTTCTTC.

The chain links TRBV6-5 to TRBJ2-7, with a possible D match to TRBD1 (6 bases). Trimming pared 10 bases from V and 2 bases from J, leaving 15 bases between. The germline V gene encodes CDR1 MNHEY and CDR2 SVGAGI. The CDR3 is 13 residues long. CDR3 DNA: TGTGCCACCCGGGTAGGGGGTACCTACGAGCAGTACTTC. It yields the protein CATRVGGTYEQYF.

J is TRBJ2-1 and V is TRBV6-4; D call uncertain. The V gene lost 2 bases and the J gene lost 6 bases, with 11 bases spanning the gap. Germline V gene data show CDR1 as MRHNA and CDR2 as SNTAGT. The CDR3 covers 14 residues. DNA for the CDR3: TGTGCCAGCAGTGACGGTAGACGCGGCAATGAGCAGTTCTTC. The encoded protein is CASSDGRRGNEQFF.

V gene TRBV18 combines with J gene TRBJ2-3, with 8 bases aligning to TRBD2. V gave up 5 bases and J gave up 2 bases; unmatched junction bases: 6. From germline, CDR1 is KGHSH and CDR2 LQKENI. There are 15 residues in the CDR3. The CDR3 is CASSETGRDTDTQYF. In DNA form, the CDR3 reads TGTGCCAGCTCAGAGACCGGGAGGGACACAGATACGCAGTATTTT.

The chain recombines TRBV3-1 (or the pseudogene TRBV3-2) with TRBJ1-6, with TRBD1 matching 7 bases. This CDR3 comprises 14 residues. The J segment lost 5 bases and the V segment lost 4 bases, leaving 2 bases of the junction unmatched. Looked up from germline, CDR1 is LGHDT and CDR2 is YNNKEL (reference sequence). The CDR3 region has the DNA TGTGCCAGCAGCCCGGGACAGAATAATTCACCCCTCCACTTT. Its protein product is CASSPGQNNSPLHF.

The chain uses TRBV6-1 and TRBJ2-2; 11 bases map to TRBD2. J lost 4 bases, V lost 4 bases, and 2 bases had no gene match. Germline CDR1 and CDR2: MNHNS and SASEGT. The CDR3 is 15 residues long. The CDR3 here is CASSVAGGITGELFF. The CDR3 region has the DNA TGTGCCAGCAGTGTAGCGGGAGGGATCACCGGGGAGCTGTTTTTT.

V and J are TRBV3-1 (or the pseudogene TRBV3-2) and TRBJ1-2, with 8 bases lining up with TRBD1. Germline-derived CDR1 and CDR2 are LGHDT and YNNKEL (reference sequence). This CDR3 has 15 amino acids. V dropped 2 bases and J dropped 5; count of bases not matched to a gene: 7. CDR3 nucleotide sequence: TGTGCCAGCAGCCAAATCCTGGACAGGGCGTATGGCTACACCTTC. Translating it yields CASSQILDRAYGYTF.

This rearrangement joins TRBV5-1 to TRBJ2-1, with TRBD2 matching 9 bases. With 3 bases clipped from V and 4 bases from J, the junction kept 5 bases outside the gene matches. The CDR3 is made up of 15 amino acids. Germline CDR1 and CDR2: SGHRS and YFSETQ. The CDR3 loop reads CASSSLSGRYNEQFF. Here the CDR3 DNA reads TGCGCCAGCAGCTCGCTGAGCGGGAGGTACAATGAGCAGTTCTTC.

This clone was seen only once. The CDR3 protein is CASSQEQAGTYEQYF. The CDR3 coding sequence is TGCGCCAGCAGCCAAGAACAAGCGGGGACCTACGAGCAGTACTTC. V gene TRBV4-3 combines with J gene TRBJ2-7; TRBD2 matches at 7 bases. CDR1 is LGHNA, CDR2 YSLEER, per germline. CDR3 size: 15 residues. J was trimmed by 2 bases and V by 0 bases; bases with no gene match: 4.

This clone was recorded only once. This chain links TRBV6-5 with TRBJ1-1; D may be TRBD1 (5 bases). The germline V and J ends were trimmed by 7 bases and 0 bases, with 15 bases remaining between them. CDR1 and CDR2 (germline): MNHEY, SVGAGI. This CDR3 is built from 15 residues. CDR3 loop: CASTPRGDLNTEAFF. The CDR3 nucleotides are TGTGCCAGCACCCCCCGGGGGGACCTGAACACTGAAGCTTTCTTT.

Here the CDR3 DNA reads TGTGCCACCAGCAGAGCACGGGGGGCCTACGAGCAGTACTTC. Translating gives CATSRARGAYEQYF. The chain carries TRBV15 and TRBJ2-7; TRBD2 aligns across 7 bases. Per germline, CDR1 LNHNV and CDR2 YYDKDF (reference sequence). This CDR3 has 14 amino acids. The junction had 2 bases not matched to a gene; V was cut back by 1 base and J by 2 bases. Supplemented by reference TRBV15 and TRBJ2-7, the full variable domain reads DAMVIQNPRYQVTQFGKPVTLSCSQTLNHNVMYWYQQKSSQAPKLLFHYYDKDFNNEADTPDNFQSRRPNTSFCFLDIRSPGLGDTAMYLCATSRARGAYEQYFGPGTRLTVT.

This clone came up once. The V call is TRBV6-2 or TRBV6-3, the J call TRBJ2-7; 8 positions agree with TRBD1. V trimming: 2 bases; J trimming: 0 bases; junction bases outside the gene matches: 6. Germline assignment: CDR1 MNHEY and CDR2 SVGEGT. This CDR3 spans 16 amino acids. The CDR3 loop is CASSYQRTGRSYEQYF. The DNA for the CDR3 is TGTGCCAGCAGTTACCAGAGGACAGGGCGCTCCTACGAGCAGTACTTC.